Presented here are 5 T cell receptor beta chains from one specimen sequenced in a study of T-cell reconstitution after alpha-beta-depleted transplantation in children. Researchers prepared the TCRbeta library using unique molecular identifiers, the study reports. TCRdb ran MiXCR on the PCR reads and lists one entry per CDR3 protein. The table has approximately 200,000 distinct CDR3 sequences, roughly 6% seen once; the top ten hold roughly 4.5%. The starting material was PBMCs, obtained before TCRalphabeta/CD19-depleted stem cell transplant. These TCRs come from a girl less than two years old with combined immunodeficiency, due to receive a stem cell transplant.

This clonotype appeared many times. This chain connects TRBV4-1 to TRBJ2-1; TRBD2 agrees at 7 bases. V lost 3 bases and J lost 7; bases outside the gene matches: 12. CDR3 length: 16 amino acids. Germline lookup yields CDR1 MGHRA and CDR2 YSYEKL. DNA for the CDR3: TGCGCCAGCAGCCACTTGCTGGGGGGGGGAAAGAATGAGCAGTTCTTC. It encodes CASSHLLGGGKNEQFF.

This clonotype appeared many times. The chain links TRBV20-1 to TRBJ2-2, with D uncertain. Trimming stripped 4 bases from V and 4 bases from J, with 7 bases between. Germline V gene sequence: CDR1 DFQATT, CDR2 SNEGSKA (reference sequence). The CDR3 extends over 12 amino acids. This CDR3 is CSATRPTGELFF. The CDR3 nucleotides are TGCAGTGCTACTAGGCCCACCGGGGAGCTGTTTTTT.

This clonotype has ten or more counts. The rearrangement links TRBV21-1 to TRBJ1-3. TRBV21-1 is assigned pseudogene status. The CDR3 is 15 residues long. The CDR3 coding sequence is TGTGCCAGCAGCAGTGTTTCAGTCCCTGGAAACACCATATATTTT. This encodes CASSSVSVPGNTIYF.

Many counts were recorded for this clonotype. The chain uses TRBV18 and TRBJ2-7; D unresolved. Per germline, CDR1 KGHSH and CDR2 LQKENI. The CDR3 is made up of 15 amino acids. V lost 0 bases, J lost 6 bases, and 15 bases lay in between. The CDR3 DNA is TGTGCCAGCTCACCACCAGAGGTCTTAGTGGGCGAGCAGTACTTC. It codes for CASSPPEVLVGEQYF.

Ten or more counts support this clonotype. In nucleotides, the CDR3 is TGTGCCAGCTCGACAGGGTGGGAGCACACTGAAGCTTTCTTT. This codes for CASSTGWEHTEAFF. The chain joins TRBV5-5 to TRBJ1-1, with 7 bases that match TRBD1. Germline lookup yields CDR1 SGHKS and CDR2 YYEKEE (reference sequence). This CDR3 contains 14 residues. J gave up 3 bases and V 7 bases, and 9 bases lay outside the gene matches.